The T cell receptor beta chain under discussion was sequenced for a study of T cell responses to AZD1222 COVID-19 vaccine. Details on this clone: An end of the junction differs from the germline gene, which may be a read error.

The CDR3 spans 14 residues. The V gene's germline CDR1 is SSHAT and CDR2 FNYEAQ (reference sequence). The protocol was immunoSEQ multiplex PCR, while the TCRdb copy is restricted to in-frame clones and leaves out a portion. The sample lists more than 140,000 clones; 70% to 90% were seen once. The sequenced sample was peripheral blood, obtained on day 0 of MenACWY control vaccination. The chain carries TRBV7-7 and TRBJ2-5, with TRBD2 matching 7 bases. The receptor's source is an adult in good health. CDR3: CASSLSLAEETQYF. The CDR3 DNA sequence: TGTGCTAGCAGCTTAAGTCTAGCGGAAGAGACCCAGTACTTC.